This passage covers 10 T cell receptor beta chains from one sample sequenced in a study of CD8 T cells in ankylosing spondylitis (TCRdb year 2017). Preparation of the library involved 5' RACE. The run used an Illumina HiSeq 2500. TCRdb took the public reads, trimmed them with fastp at Q25, ran MiXCR for clone calling and kept in-frame beta chains. For every CDR3 protein sequence, its rows merge into one entry that carries the most common genes and DNA. The sample table records about 7,900 distinct CDR3 sequences; under 4% of these occur just once. The ten largest clones represent 8.5% to 12% of the sample. The sample comprised blood, either unsorted or a sorted T cell fraction (not recorded which). These receptors came from a female donor with ankylosing spondylitis or in good health (not recorded which).

In its sample, this clonotype was seen many times. The chain employs TRBV9 and TRBJ2-7; D possibly corresponds to TRBD2 (6 bases). CDR1 is SGDLS, CDR2 YYNGEE, per germline. There are 16 residues in the CDR3. Between the trimmed V and J ends, which lost 3 bases and 2 bases, there was a span of 18 bases. Here the CDR3 DNA reads TGTGCCAGCAGCGCTCGGGACTTATCTCGCCCCTACGAGCAGTACTTC. Translation gives CASSARDLSRPYEQYF.

This clonotype was observed many times. The rearrangement uses TRBV9 and TRBJ1-3; 8 bases are shared with TRBD1. The CDR3 runs to 15 residues. Germline V CDR1 and CDR2: SGDLS, YYNGEE. V shed 4 bases, J shed 4 bases, and the junction held 7 bases outside the gene matches. The CDR3 nucleotides are TGTGCCAGCAGCACCTTATCAGGGGGCGGAAACACCATATATTTT. It specifies CASSTLSGGGNTIYF.

By proportion, this clonotype is medium-sized (0.01 to 0.1%). This chain joins TRBV9 and TRBJ1-1; D is unclear. Germline loops: CDR1 SGDLS, CDR2 YYNGEE. Deletions cut 1 base from V and 2 bases from J, with 15 bases between. This CDR3 is built from 16 residues. Here the CDR3 DNA reads TGTGCCAGCAGCGTACTGCACGTAGATACCAACACTGAAGCTTTCTTT. Translated, it gives CASSVLHVDTNTEAFF.

This clonotype was counted many times. The CDR3 is CASSAGPNTEAFF. The CDR3 DNA is TGTGCCAGCAGCGCCGGCCCGAACACTGAAGCTTTCTTT. The chain employs TRBV9 and TRBJ1-1; no definite D call. The CDR3 has 13 amino acids. Trimming shortened V by 3 bases and J by 1 base, and 7 bases separated the two germline ends. The germline gives CDR1 SGDLS, CDR2 YYNGEE.

This clonotype was detected a few times. V gene TRBV9 combines with J gene TRBJ2-1, with D possibly matching TRBD2 (6 bases). The length of the CDR3 is 15 residues. Germline V gives CDR1 SGDLS, CDR2 YYNGEE. Trimming removed 0 bases from V and 4 bases from J, with 11 bases in between. The CDR3: CASSVEGTPYNEQFF. The CDR3 DNA reads as TGTGCCAGCAGCGTAGAGGGGACTCCGTACAATGAGCAGTTCTTC.

This clonotype was seen many times. The chain joins TRBV9 to TRBJ1-4, with a tentative D call TRBD1 (6 bases). CDR3 size: 13 residues. CDR1 and CDR2 (germline): SGDLS, YYNGEE. V dropped 4 bases and J dropped 8 bases, with 12 bases sitting between them. The CDR3 DNA reads as TGTGCCAGCAGCCCGGACAGTGGAGAAAAACTGTTTTTT. Its translation is CASSPDSGEKLFF.

This clonotype was seen ten or more times. V usage is TRBV9 and J usage is TRBJ2-2, with unresolved D. Trimming cost V 0 bases and J 4 bases, with 7 bases left between them. In germline, CDR1 is SGDLS, CDR2 YYNGEE. The CDR3 runs 14 residues. CDR3 loop: CASSVGTSTGELFF. The CDR3 DNA reads as TGTGCCAGCAGCGTAGGCACATCCACCGGGGAGCTGTTTTTT. The whole variable domain, remainder taken from reference TRBV9 and TRBJ2-2, is DSGVTQTPKHLITATGQRVTLRCSPRSGDLSVYWYQQSLDQGLQFLIQYYNGEERAKGNILERFSAQQFPDLHSELNLSSLELGDSALYFCASSVGTSTGELFFGEGSRLTVL.

This clonotype came up many times. V and J are TRBV9 and TRBJ1-5; TRBD1 matches 8 bases. The CDR3 sequence is 15 residues long. Germline CDR1 SGDLS, CDR2 YYNGEE. V lost 4 bases to trimming and J lost 6 bases; unmatched junction nucleotides: 9. CDR3 DNA: TGTGCCAGCAGCCTCGGACAGGGTTTTACTCAGCCCCAGCATTTT. Its translation is CASSLGQGFTQPQHF.

This clonotype was observed at least ten times. The chain uses TRBV9 and TRBJ2-6, with 8 bases matching TRBD2. Germline V gene data show CDR1 as SGDLS and CDR2 as YYNGEE. The CDR3 is 18 amino acids. J gave up 0 bases and V 0 bases, and 5 bases lay outside the gene matches. This chain's CDR3 is CASSVAGGPYSGANVLTF. The CDR3 nucleotides are TGTGCCAGCAGCGTAGCGGGGGGGCCCTACTCTGGGGCCAACGTCCTGACTTTC.

The rearrangement links TRBV9 to TRBJ2-5; TRBD2 is a possible D gene (6 bases). The V end was cut by 0 bases, the J end by 1 base, with 7 bases between. Germline V gene lookup returns CDR1 SGDLS and CDR2 YYNGEE. This CDR3 contains 14 residues. CDR3 region: CASSVVGGQETQYF. The CDR3 bases are TGTGCCAGCAGCGTAGTGGGAGGCCAAGAGACCCAGTACTTC.